The 21 T cell receptor beta chains reported below all come from one sample, sequenced in a study of T cells expressing NK-cell markers. After re-calling the 5' RACE reads, TCRdb lists one entry per CDR3 protein, DNA absent. The sample table sets out about 430,000 distinct CDR3 sequences. Sequencing used blood T cells: a sorted CD56 or NKG2C T cell subset, CD4+ or CD8+ T cells, or bulk PBMC T cells (not recorded which). These receptors originate from a woman in her forties or fifties in good health.

The chain is built from TRBV5-1 and TRBJ2-3; TCRdb outputs TRBD1, but without DNA this stays unchecked. Germline V CDR1 and CDR2: SGHRS, YFSETQ. The CDR3 spans 12 residues. CDR3 in amino acids: CASSADPPTQYF. Full variable domain (missing parts from reference TRBV5-1 and TRBJ2-3): KAGVTQTPRYLIKTRGQQVTLSCSPISGHRSVSWYQQTPGQGLQFLFEYFSETQRNKGNFPGRFSGRQFSNSRSEMNVSTLELGDSALYLCASSADPPTQYFGPGTRLTVL.

The V and J genes are TRBV5-1 and TRBJ2-5; as DNA is missing, the TRBD1 call by TCRdb cannot be tested. CDR1 is SGHRS and CDR2 is YFSETQ in the germline V gene. The CDR3 contains 13 residues. The CDR3 sequence is CASRPGLEETQYF.

The chain has TRBV20-1 and TRBJ1-6. The germline CDR1 and CDR2 sequences are DFQATT and SNEGSKA (reference sequence). The CDR3 sequence is 12 residues long. CDR3 loop: CSARVSNSPLHF.

V gene TRBV28 combines with J gene TRBJ2-1; TCRdb calls TRBD1, which cannot be checked without DNA. Germline assignment: CDR1 MDHEN and CDR2 SYDVKM. The CDR3 is 16 amino acids. The CDR3 region is CASSFGVGLGYNEQFF.

This rearrangement joins TRBV5-1 to TRBJ1-4; TCRdb's D call of TRBD1 is untestable without DNA. CDR1 and CDR2 (germline): SGHRS, YFSETQ. This CDR3 region has 16 residues. Here the CDR3 reads CASSLVYGGADEKLFF.

J is TRBJ1-2 and V is TRBV6-5; TCRdb gives TRBD1 as the D gene, but with no DNA this cannot be confirmed. The germline V gene encodes CDR1 MNHEY and CDR2 SVGAGI. There are 18 residues in the CDR3. The CDR3 reads CASSYSKTGGGGYYGYTF.

The J gene is TRBJ2-1, the V gene TRBV24-1; without DNA, the TCRdb call of TRBD1 cannot be checked. Germline CDR1 reads KGHDR; CDR2 reads SFDVKD. The CDR3 has 15 residues. The CDR3 sequence: CATSDWTGGGDEQFF.

The chain's CDR3 is CASSVADTQYF. V is TRBV11-2 and J is TRBJ2-3. This CDR3 contains 11 residues. From germline, CDR1 is SGHAT and CDR2 FQNNGV.

This rearrangement joins TRBV10-2 to TRBJ2-5; TCRdb outputs TRBD2, but without DNA this stays unchecked. The CDR3 consists of 16 residues. Germline V gene sequence: CDR1 WSHSY, CDR2 SAAADI. The chain's CDR3 is CASSEEGRGGRETQYF.

The CDR3 region is CASSPLLGTGNTIYF. This sequence joins TRBV11-2 and TRBJ1-3. CDR1 SGHAT and CDR2 FQNNGV come from the germline V gene. This CDR3 has 15 amino acids.

The gene calls are TRBV10-3 and TRBJ1-3. Per germline, CDR1 ENHRY and CDR2 SYGVKD. The CDR3 has 17 amino acids. CDR3 protein: CAISPTSPAFSGNTIYF.

The gene calls are TRBV12-3 or TRBV12-4 and TRBJ1-2. The CDR3 is 12 amino acids. The CDR3 loop is CASRETGYGYTF.

The rearrangement links TRBV3-1 to TRBJ2-2; TCRdb designates TRBD2, a call that cannot be tested without DNA. This CDR3 region has 16 residues. The germline V gene has CDR1 LGHDT and CDR2 YNNKEL (reference sequence). The CDR3: CASRRTSGSVTGELFF. Looking up the rest from reference TRBV3-1 and TRBJ2-2 gives the full variable domain: DTAVSQTPKYLVTQMGNDKSIKCEQNLGHDTMYWYKQDSKKFLKIMFSYNNKELIINETVPNRFSPKSPDKAHLNLHINSLELGDSAVYFCASRRTSGSVTGELFFGEGSRLTVL.

This chain links TRBV5-1 with TRBJ2-7. The CDR3 has 13 residues. Germline CDR1 and CDR2: SGHRS and YFSETQ. CDR3 protein: CASSLNQGAEQYF.

The rearrangement joins TRBV10-1 to TRBJ1-1. The germline V gene has CDR1 WNHNN and CDR2 SYGVQD (reference sequence). The CDR3 totals 13 residues. This CDR3 reads CASSGDGRTEAFF.

This chain connects TRBV7-9 to TRBJ2-1; as DNA is missing, the TRBD1 call by TCRdb cannot be tested. The CDR3 covers 14 residues. Germline V CDR1 and CDR2: SEHNR, FQNEAQ (reference sequence). The CDR3 here is CASSFGGAQVEQFF. The variable domain in full, with the rest retrieved from reference TRBV7-9 and TRBJ2-1, is DTGVSQNPRHKITKRGQNVTFRCDPISEHNRLYWYRQTLGQGPEFLTYFQNEAQLEKSRLLSDRFSAERPKGSFSTLEIQRTEQGDSAMYLCASSFGGAQVEQFFGPGTRLTVL.

The rearrangement joins TRBV10-2 to TRBJ2-1; TCRdb indicates TRBD2, and absent DNA this call remains unverified. Germline V CDR1 and CDR2: WSHSY, SAAADI. CDR3 length equals 14 residues. CDR3 sequence reads: CASSEWWSTGEVFF.

J is TRBJ2-5 and V is TRBV7-2; TCRdb names TRBD2, which stays unverified in the absence of DNA. Germline values: CDR1 SGHTA, CDR2 FQGNSA. The CDR3 consists of 17 residues. The CDR3 protein is CASTKLAGGSYQETQYF.

The V gene is TRBV20-1, the J gene TRBJ1-5; TCRdb's assignment of TRBD1 cannot be checked, as there is no DNA. Germline CDR1 reads DFQATT; CDR2 reads SNEGSKA (reference sequence). The CDR3 is 13 residues long. The CDR3 loop reads CSATGQGQQPQHF.

The rearrangement uses TRBV18 and TRBJ1-5; TCRdb's D call, TRBD1, is unchecked because there is no DNA. The CDR3 runs to 15 residues. CDR1 is KGHSH and CDR2 is LQKENI in the germline V gene. The CDR3 sequence is CASSPDRALNQPQHF.

This chain joins TRBV5-1 and TRBJ2-1; TCRdb reports TRBD2, a call that lacks DNA to check it against. This CDR3 is built from 15 residues. Germline V gene data show CDR1 as SGHRS and CDR2 as YFSETQ. The chain's CDR3 is CASSFGTSGKTGRFF.